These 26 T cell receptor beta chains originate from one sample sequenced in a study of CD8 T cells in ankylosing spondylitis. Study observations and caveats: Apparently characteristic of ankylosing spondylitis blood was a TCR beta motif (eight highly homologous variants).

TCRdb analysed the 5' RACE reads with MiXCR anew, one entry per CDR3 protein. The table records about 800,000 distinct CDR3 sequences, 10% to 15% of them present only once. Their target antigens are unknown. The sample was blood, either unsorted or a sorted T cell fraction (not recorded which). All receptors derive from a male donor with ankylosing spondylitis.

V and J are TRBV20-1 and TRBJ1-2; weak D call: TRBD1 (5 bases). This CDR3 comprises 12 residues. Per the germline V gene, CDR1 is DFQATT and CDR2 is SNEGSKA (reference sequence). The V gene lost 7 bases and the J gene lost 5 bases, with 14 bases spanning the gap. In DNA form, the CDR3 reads TGCAGTGGCCGCCGGGGACCATATGGCTACACCTTC. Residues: CSGRRGPYGYTF.

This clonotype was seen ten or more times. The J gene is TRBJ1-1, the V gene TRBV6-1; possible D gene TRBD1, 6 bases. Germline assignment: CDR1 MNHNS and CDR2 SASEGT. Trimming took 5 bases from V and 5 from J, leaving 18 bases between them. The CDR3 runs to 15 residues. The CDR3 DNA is TGTGCCAGCAGTCGGCGGGGGGGCCCAGTAACTGAAGCTTTCTTT. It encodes CASSRRGGPVTEAFF.

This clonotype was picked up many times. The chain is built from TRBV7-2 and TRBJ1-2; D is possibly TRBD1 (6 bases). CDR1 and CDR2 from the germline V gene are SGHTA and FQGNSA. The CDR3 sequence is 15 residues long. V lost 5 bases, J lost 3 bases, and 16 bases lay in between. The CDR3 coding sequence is TGTGCCAGCAGCCCTCGTACAGGGAATGACTATGGCTACACCTTC. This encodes CASSPRTGNDYGYTF.

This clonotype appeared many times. CDR3 protein: CASSEQGLAGGGELFF. The DNA of the CDR3 is TGCGCCAGCAGCGAGCAAGGACTAGCGGGAGGCGGGGAGCTGTTTTTT. The J gene is TRBJ2-2, the V gene TRBV5-1, with 14 bases aligning to TRBD2. The V gene end was trimmed by 4 bases and the J gene end by 7 bases; junction bases not matched to a gene: 6. The CDR3 extends over 16 amino acids. Germline CDR1 reads SGHRS; CDR2 reads YFSETQ.

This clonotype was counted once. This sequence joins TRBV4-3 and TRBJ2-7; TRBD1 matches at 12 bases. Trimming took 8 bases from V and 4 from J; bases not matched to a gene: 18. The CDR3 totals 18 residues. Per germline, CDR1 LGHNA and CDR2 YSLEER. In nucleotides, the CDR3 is TGCGCCAGCGCCATCGGGACAGGGGGCACCCCACGTTCATACGAGCAGTACTTC. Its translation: CASAIGTGGTPRSYEQYF.

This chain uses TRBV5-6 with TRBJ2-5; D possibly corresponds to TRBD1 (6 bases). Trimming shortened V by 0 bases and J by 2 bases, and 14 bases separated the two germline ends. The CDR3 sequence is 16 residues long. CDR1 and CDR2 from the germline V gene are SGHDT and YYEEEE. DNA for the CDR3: TGTGCCAGCAGCTTGGTCGTGGACAGCCAGCAAGAGACCCAGTACTTC. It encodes CASSLVVDSQQETQYF.

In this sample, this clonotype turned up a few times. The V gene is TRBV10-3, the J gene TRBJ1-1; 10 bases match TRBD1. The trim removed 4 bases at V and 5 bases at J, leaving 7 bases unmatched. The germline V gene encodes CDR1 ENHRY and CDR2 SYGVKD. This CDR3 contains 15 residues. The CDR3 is CAISARGQGTTEAFF. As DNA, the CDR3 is TGTGCCATCAGTGCCCGGGGACAGGGGACAACTGAAGCTTTCTTT.

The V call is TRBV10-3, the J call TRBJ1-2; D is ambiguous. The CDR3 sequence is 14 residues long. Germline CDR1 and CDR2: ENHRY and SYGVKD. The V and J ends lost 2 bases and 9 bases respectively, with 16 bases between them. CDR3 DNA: TGTGCCATCAGTGAGACGACACCCGTCGAGAGCTACACCTTC. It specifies CAISETTPVESYTF.

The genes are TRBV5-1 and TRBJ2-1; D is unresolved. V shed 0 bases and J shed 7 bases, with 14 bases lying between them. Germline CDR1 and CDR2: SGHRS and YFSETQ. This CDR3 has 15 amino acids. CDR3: CASSLGGPYENEQFF. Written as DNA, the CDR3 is TGCGCCAGCAGCTTGGGCGGACCCTATGAGAATGAGCAGTTCTTC. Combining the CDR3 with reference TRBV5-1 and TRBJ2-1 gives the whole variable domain KAGVTQTPRYLIKTRGQQVTLSCSPISGHRSVSWYQQTPGQGLQFLFEYFSETQRNKGNFPGRFSGRQFSNSRSEMNVSTLELGDSALYLCASSLGGPYENEQFFGPGTRLTVL.

For the CDR3, the DNA is TGTGCCAGCAGCGTAGCCTTCGGGGGGGGCGAGCAGTACTTC. It is translated as CASSVAFGGGEQYF. V usage is TRBV9 and J usage is TRBJ2-7, with 8 bases identical to TRBD2. In germline, CDR1 is SGDLS, CDR2 YYNGEE. This CDR3 contains 14 residues. After removal of 0 bases from V and 6 bases from J, the junction contained 5 bases not matched to a gene.

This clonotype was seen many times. CDR3 bases: TGCAGTGCTAGTGATTGGGGCACGGGGTACACTGAAGCTTTCTTT. It is translated as CSASDWGTGYTEAFF. The V gene is TRBV20-1, the J gene TRBJ1-1, with D maybe TRBD1 (5 bases). This CDR3 is built from 15 residues. Germline CDR1 is DFQATT and CDR2 is SNEGSKA (reference sequence). V dropped 3 bases and J dropped 3 bases, with 17 bases sitting between them.

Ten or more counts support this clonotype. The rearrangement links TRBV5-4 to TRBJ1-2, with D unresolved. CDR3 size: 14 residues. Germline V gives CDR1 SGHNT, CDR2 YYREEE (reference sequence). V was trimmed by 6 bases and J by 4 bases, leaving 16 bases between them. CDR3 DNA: TGTGCCAGCATGGACCGGGCCGGGTTCTATGGCTACACCTTC. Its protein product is CASMDRAGFYGYTF.

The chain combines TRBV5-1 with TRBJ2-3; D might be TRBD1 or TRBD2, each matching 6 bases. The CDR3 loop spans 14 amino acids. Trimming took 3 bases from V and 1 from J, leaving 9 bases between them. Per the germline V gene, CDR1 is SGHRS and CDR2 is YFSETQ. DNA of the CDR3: TGCGCCAGCAGCTCCCGGGGGCGCACAGATACGCAGTATTTT. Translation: CASSSRGRTDTQYF.

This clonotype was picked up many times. The DNA of the CDR3 is TGTGCCAGCAGCCAGATTGGGGAGACCCAGTACTTC. This sequence encodes CASSQIGETQYF. The rearrangement joins TRBV4-2 to TRBJ2-5; no firm D call. The CDR3 runs 12 residues. Germline V gives CDR1 LGHNA, CDR2 YNFKEQ. The V end was cut by 3 bases, the J end by 5 bases, with 7 bases between.

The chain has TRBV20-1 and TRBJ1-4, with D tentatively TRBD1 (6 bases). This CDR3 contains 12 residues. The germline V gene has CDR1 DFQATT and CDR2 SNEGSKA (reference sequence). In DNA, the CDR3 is TGCGGGGGGGCCGGGAGAAATGAAAAACTGTTTTTT. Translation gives CGGAGRNEKLFF.

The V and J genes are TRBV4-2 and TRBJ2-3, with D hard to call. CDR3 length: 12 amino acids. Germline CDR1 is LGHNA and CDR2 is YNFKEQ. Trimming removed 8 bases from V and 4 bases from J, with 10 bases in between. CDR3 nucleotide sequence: TGTGCCAGCGGACGGGTGTCAGATACGCAGTATTTT. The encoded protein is CASGRVSDTQYF.

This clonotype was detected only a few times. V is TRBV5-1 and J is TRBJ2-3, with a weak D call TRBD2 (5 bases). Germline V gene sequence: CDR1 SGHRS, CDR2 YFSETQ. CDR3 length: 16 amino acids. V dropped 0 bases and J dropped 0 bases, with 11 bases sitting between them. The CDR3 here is CASSLVPLGSTDTQYF. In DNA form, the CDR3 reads TGCGCCAGCAGCTTGGTCCCACTAGGTAGCACAGATACGCAGTATTTT. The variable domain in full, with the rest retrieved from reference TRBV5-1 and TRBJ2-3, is KAGVTQTPRYLIKTRGQQVTLSCSPISGHRSVSWYQQTPGQGLQFLFEYFSETQRNKGNFPGRFSGRQFSNSRSEMNVSTLELGDSALYLCASSLVPLGSTDTQYFGPGTRLTVL.

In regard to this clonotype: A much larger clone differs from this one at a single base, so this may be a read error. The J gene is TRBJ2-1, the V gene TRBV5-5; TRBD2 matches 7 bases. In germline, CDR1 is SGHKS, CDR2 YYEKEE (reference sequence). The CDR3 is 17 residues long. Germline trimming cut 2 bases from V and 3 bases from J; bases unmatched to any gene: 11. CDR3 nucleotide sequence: TGTGCCAGCAGCTTAGTTTATGCGACTAGCCGCTACAATGAGCAGTTCTTC. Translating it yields CASSLVYATSRYNEQFF. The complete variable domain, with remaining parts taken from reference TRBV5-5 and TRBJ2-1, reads DAGVTQSPTHLIKTRGQQVTLRCSPISGHKSVSWYQQVLGQGPQFIFQYYEKEERGRGNFPDRFSARQFPNYSSELNVNALLLGDSALYLCASSLVYATSRYNEQFFGPGTRLTVL.

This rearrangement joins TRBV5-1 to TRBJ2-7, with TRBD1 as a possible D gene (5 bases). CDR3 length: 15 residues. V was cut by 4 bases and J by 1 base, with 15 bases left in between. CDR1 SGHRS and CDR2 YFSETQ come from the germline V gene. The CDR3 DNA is TGCGCCAGCAGCCTGGATGGGGCAGAGTCCTACGAGCAGTACTTC. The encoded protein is CASSLDGAESYEQYF. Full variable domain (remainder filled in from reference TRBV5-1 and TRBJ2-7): KAGVTQTPRYLIKTRGQQVTLSCSPISGHRSVSWYQQTPGQGLQFLFEYFSETQRNKGNFPGRFSGRQFSNSRSEMNVSTLELGDSALYLCASSLDGAESYEQYFGPGTRLTVT.

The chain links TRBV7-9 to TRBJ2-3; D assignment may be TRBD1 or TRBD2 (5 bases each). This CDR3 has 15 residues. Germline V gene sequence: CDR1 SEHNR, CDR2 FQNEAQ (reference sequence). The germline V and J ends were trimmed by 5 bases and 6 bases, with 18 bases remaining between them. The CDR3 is CASSPGDRGKDTQYF. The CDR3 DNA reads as TGTGCCAGCAGCCCCGGGGACCGGGGTAAGGATACGCAGTATTTT.

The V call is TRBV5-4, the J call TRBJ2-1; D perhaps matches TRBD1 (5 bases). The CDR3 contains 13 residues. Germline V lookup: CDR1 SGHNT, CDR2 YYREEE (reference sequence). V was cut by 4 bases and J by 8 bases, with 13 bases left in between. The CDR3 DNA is TGTGCCAGCAGCGTACAGGTTCGGTATGAGCAGTTCTTC. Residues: CASSVQVRYEQFF.

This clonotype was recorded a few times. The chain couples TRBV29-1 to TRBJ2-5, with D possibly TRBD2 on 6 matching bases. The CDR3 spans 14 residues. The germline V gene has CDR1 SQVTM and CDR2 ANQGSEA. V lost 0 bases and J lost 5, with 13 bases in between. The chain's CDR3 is CSVEDSSRGETQYF. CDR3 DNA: TGCAGCGTTGAAGATTCCTCTCGGGGGGAGACCCAGTACTTC.

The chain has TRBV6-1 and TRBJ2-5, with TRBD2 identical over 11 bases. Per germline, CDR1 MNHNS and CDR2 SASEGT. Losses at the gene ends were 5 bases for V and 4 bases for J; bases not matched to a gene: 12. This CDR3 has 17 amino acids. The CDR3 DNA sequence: TGTGCCAGCAGTCCGATGACTAGCGGGGTGTTGGTAGAGACCCAGTACTTC. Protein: CASSPMTSGVLVETQYF.

The DNA of the CDR3 is TGCAGTGCTAGAGATAGAATTCGCGGCACAGATACGCAGTATTTT. Protein product: CSARDRIRGTDTQYF. The chain is built from TRBV20-1 and TRBJ2-3; D unclear. CDR1 DFQATT and CDR2 SNEGSKA come from the germline V gene (reference sequence). Trimming cost V 0 bases and J 1 base, with 11 bases left between them. The CDR3 consists of 15 residues.

CDR3: CASSVRPSSYEQYF. The DNA for the CDR3 is TGTGCCAGCAGCGTACGACCGAGCTCCTACGAGCAGTACTTC. V is TRBV11-2 and J is TRBJ2-7; no definite D call. V was shortened by 5 bases and J by 0 bases, with 11 bases between the two germline ends. The germline V gene has CDR1 SGHAT and CDR2 FQNNGV. The CDR3 length is 14 residues.

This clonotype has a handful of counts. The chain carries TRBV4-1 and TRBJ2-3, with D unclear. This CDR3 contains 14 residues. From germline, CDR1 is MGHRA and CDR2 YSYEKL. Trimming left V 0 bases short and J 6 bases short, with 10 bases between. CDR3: CASSQDFRFDTQYF. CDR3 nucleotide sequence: TGCGCCAGCAGCCAAGATTTCCGTTTTGATACGCAGTATTTT.